The TCR beta chain under discussion was sequenced for a study of Graves' ophthalmopathy and Graves' hyperthyroidism. By share, this clonotype ranks as medium-sized. The antigen is not known. From RNA, the CDR3 regions of TCR beta chains were amplified and sequenced. The first round was an RT-PCR with HTBI primers, and the second round was a multiplex PCR. TCRdb independently ran MiXCR on the multiplex PCR reads; one entry per CDR3 protein. The repertoire holds 45,000 to 60,000 distinct CDR3 sequences, with roughly half as singletons. General observations from the study: The blood repertoire also included most expanded thyroid clonotypes above 0.001 frequency. Prediction of ophthalmopathy progression reached roughly 64% sensitivity and about 72% specificity.

Diagnoses were established from clinical symptoms, serum thyroxine, TRAb, thyroid ultrasound and orbital computed tomography. PBMCs originated in around 11 ml of fresh peripheral blood. Material for sequencing was peripheral blood. This receptor was obtained from an adult woman with Graves' ophthalmopathy.

CDR3 in DNA: TGTGCCACCAGCAGAGGTGGGGATTCCTACGAGCAGTACTTC. It specifies CATSRGGDSYEQYF. This sequence joins TRBV15 and TRBJ2-7; D is undetermined. CDR3 length equals 14 residues. V was shortened by 1 base and J by 1 base, with 8 bases between the two germline ends. Per germline, CDR1 LNHNV and CDR2 YYDKDF (reference sequence).